The next 14 T cell receptor beta chains were all read from a single sample in a study of T cells in Graves' hyperthyroidism and ophthalmopathy. RNA transcripts yielded amplified TCR beta CDR3 regions. RT-PCR in the first round (using the HTBI primer set) targeted the TCR CDR3. From the multiplex PCR reads, TCRdb called clonotypes with MiXCR, one entry per CDR3 protein. Among 500,000 to 600,000 distinct CDR3 sequences listed, under 60% were seen once. The source material was peripheral blood or thyroid tissue (not recorded which). The receptors come from an adult woman with Graves' disease, either hyperthyroidism or ophthalmopathy (not recorded which).

The V call is TRBV28, the J call TRBJ2-7; possible D gene TRBD2, 6 bases. The V end was cut by 2 bases, the J end by 4 bases, with 15 bases between. Looked up from germline, CDR1 is MDHEN and CDR2 is SYDVKM. The CDR3 runs 15 residues. The CDR3 here is CASSLLRLESYEQYF. The CDR3 coding sequence is TGTGCCAGCAGTTTACTAAGACTAGAATCTTACGAGCAGTACTTC.

For the CDR3, the DNA is TGTGCCATTGCCAACAGGGGCGCTGGAAACACCATATATTTT. Residues: CAIANRGAGNTIYF. The rearrangement joins TRBV10-3 to TRBJ1-3, with 7 nucleotides matching TRBD1. The trim removed 9 bases at V and 2 bases at J, leaving 7 bases unmatched. This CDR3 is built from 14 residues. The germline gives CDR1 ENHRY, CDR2 SYGVKD.

The chain couples TRBV5-1 to TRBJ1-4; perhaps TRBD1 as D (5 bases). This CDR3 is 13 amino acids long. Germline CDR1 SGHRS, CDR2 YFSETQ. Trimming removed 4 bases from V and 7 bases from J, with 11 bases in between. DNA of the CDR3: TGCGCCAGCAGCCCGGGGACGGTTGAAAAACTGTTTTTT. Translating it yields CASSPGTVEKLFF.

This clonotype was counted between two and nine times. The chain combines TRBV18 with TRBJ1-1; D is possibly TRBD1 (5 bases). Germline V lookup: CDR1 KGHSH, CDR2 LQKENI. CDR3 length equals 15 residues. V gave up 2 bases and J gave up 1 base, with 11 bases separating them. The CDR3 spells CASSPMRGPNTEAFF. For the CDR3, the DNA is TGTGCCAGCTCACCAATGAGGGGCCCGAACACTGAAGCTTTCTTT.

For this clonotype: This could be a read error, since a much larger clone is one nucleotide away. V and J are TRBV4-1 and TRBJ1-3; the D gene is possibly TRBD1 (5 bases). Trimming took 7 bases from V and 5 from J, leaving 18 bases between them. The CDR3 has 15 amino acids. Germline V CDR1 and CDR2: MGHRA, YSYEKL. In nucleotides, the CDR3 is TGCGCCAGCACCCAGGATGGGGGAGGGCGAAACACCATATATTTT. This gives the protein CASTQDGGGRNTIYF.

This chain joins TRBV29-1 and TRBJ1-6, with 10 nucleotides matching TRBD1. The CDR3 totals 15 residues. The junction had 13 bases not matched to a gene; V was cut back by 7 bases and J by 10 bases. The V gene's germline CDR1 is SQVTM and CDR2 ANQGSEA. The CDR3: CSGRETGGLYSPLHF. Here the CDR3 DNA reads TGCAGCGGACGAGAGACAGGGGGCCTTTACTCACCCCTCCACTTT.

The chain is built from TRBV4-1 and TRBJ2-2; 14 positions match TRBD2. The length of the CDR3 is 18 residues. CDR1 MGHRA and CDR2 YSYEKL come from the germline V gene. J lost 3 bases, V lost 6 bases, and 9 bases had no gene match. CDR3 region: CASRRGLAGEKDTGELFF. DNA of the CDR3: TGCGCCAGCAGACGGGGACTAGCGGGAGAAAAGGACACCGGGGAGCTGTTTTTT.

Concerning this clonotype: This may come from a read error, since a much larger clone is one base off. The chain is built from TRBV2 and TRBJ1-4; D remains ambiguous. From germline, CDR1 is SNHLY and CDR2 FYNNEI. The CDR3 covers 12 residues. Here the CDR3 reads CASIAKGEKLLF. DNA for the CDR3: TGTGCCAGCATAGCAAAAGGAGAAAAACTGCTTTTT.

CDR3 in DNA: TGTGCCAGTAGTATAGTCTCGACAGGGAATCAGCCCCAGCATTTT. Translation: CASSIVSTGNQPQHF. This chain joins TRBV19 and TRBJ1-5, with TRBD1 identical over 7 bases. Unmatched junction bases numbered 4, after V lost 1 base and J lost 4 bases. CDR1 and CDR2 (germline): LNHDA, SQIVND (reference sequence). The CDR3 sequence is 15 residues long.

This clonotype turned up a few times. This chain uses TRBV10-3 with TRBJ1-1; tentatively, D is TRBD1 (5 bases). The V end lost 11 bases, the J end lost 0 bases, and 10 bases lay between the germline ends. CDR1 ENHRY and CDR2 SYGVKD come from the germline V gene. The length of the CDR3 is 12 residues. The CDR3 here is CAHGTLNTEAFF. CDR3 bases: TGTGCCCACGGGACTCTGAACACTGAAGCTTTCTTT.

This rearrangement joins TRBV19 to TRBJ1-2, with D tentatively TRBD1 (5 bases). The CDR3 totals 14 residues. Germline CDR1 and CDR2: LNHDA and SQIVND (reference sequence). The CDR3 sequence is CARDGRGADYGYTF. In DNA, the CDR3 is TGTGCTAGAGATGGAAGGGGCGCCGACTATGGCTACACCTTC.

Only a few counts were recorded for this clonotype. This sequence joins TRBV12-3 or TRBV12-4 and TRBJ2-3, with D maybe TRBD2 (5 bases). The CDR3 extends over 11 amino acids. The germline V and J ends were trimmed by 6 bases and 6 bases, with 7 bases remaining between them. The CDR3 spells CASSWEDTQYF. CDR3 sequence (DNA): TGTGCCAGCAGCTGGGAGGATACGCAGTATTTT.

CDR3 DNA: TGTGCCAACTCACCCCGAGCGGGAGATGGGGAGACCCAGTACTTC. It specifies CANSPRAGDGETQYF. The chain has TRBV10-3 and TRBJ2-5; 8 bases agree with TRBD2. The CDR3 is 15 amino acids. The V segment lost 10 bases and the J segment 5 bases; nucleotides outside the gene matches: 15. CDR1 ENHRY and CDR2 SYGVKD come from the germline V gene.

This clonotype was observed at least ten times. The genes are TRBV5-6 and TRBJ2-7, with 9 nucleotides matching TRBD1. The CDR3 covers 13 residues. Looked up from germline, CDR1 is SGHDT and CDR2 is YYEEEE. Trimming removed 2 bases from V and 6 bases from J; junction bases left unmatched: 3. CDR3 coding DNA: TGTGCCAGCAGCTTCACAGGGGGCGGCGAGCAGTACTTC. Its translation: CASSFTGGGEQYF. Combining the CDR3 with reference TRBV5-6 and TRBJ2-7 gives the whole variable domain DAGVTQSPTHLIKTRGQQVTLRCSPKSGHDTVSWYQQALGQGPQFIFQYYEEEERQRGNFPDRFSGHQFPNYSSELNVNALLLGDSALYLCASSFTGGGEQYFGPGTRLTVT.